These 23 T cell receptor beta chains originate from one sample sequenced in a study of molecular identifiers for immune sequencing clone quantification. Using its own MiXCR run on the PCR reads, TCRdb lists one record per CDR3 protein. The data hold 75,000 to 100,000 distinct CDR3 sequences, with 15% to 20% observed a single time. The sample taken for sequencing was naive CD8+ T cells from blood, with Jurkat cell RNA spiked in. Regarding subset: FACS-sorted CD8+CD4-CCR7+CD45RA+ naive T cells. The receptors here all came from a human donor in good health. Some libraries in this study had Jurkat cell RNA spiked in.

On this clonotype: A much bigger clone sits one base away, suggesting this may be a read error. The chain links TRBV7-9 to TRBJ1-3, with 8 bases matching TRBD1. The CDR3 sequence is 15 residues long. Germline loops: CDR1 SEHNR, CDR2 FQNEAQ (reference sequence). CDR3 sequence: CASSTGTGSGNTTYF. The CDR3 DNA is TGTGCCAGCAGCACAGGGACAGGCTCTGGAAACACCACATATTTT.

This clonotype has only a few counts. The CDR3 protein is CASATEGRPYTGELFF. In nucleotides, the CDR3 is TGTGCCAGCGCGACCGAGGGTAGACCCTACACCGGGGAGCTGTTTTTT. The chain carries TRBV9 and TRBJ2-2, with D maybe TRBD2 (5 bases). Trimming shortened V by 7 bases and J by 3 bases, and 19 bases separated the two germline ends. The CDR3 runs 16 residues. The germline V gene has CDR1 SGDLS and CDR2 YYNGEE.

A word on this clonotype: Just one base apart from a much larger clone, this may be a read error. This is likely a read error, given that the CDR3 carries no conserved phenylalanine or tryptophan at its end. The gene calls are TRBV30 and TRBJ2-1; 11 bases match TRBD2. Germline V gene lookup returns CDR1 GTSNPN and CDR2 SVGIG (reference sequence). The CDR3 spans 16 residues. The junction had 11 bases not matched to a gene; V was cut back by 2 bases and J by 8 bases. Here the CDR3 reads CAWSPYRASGGYEQFL. CDR3 in DNA: TGTGCCTGGAGTCCCTATCGGGCTAGCGGGGGGTATGAGCAGTTCCTC.

This clonotype has only a few counts. The chain has TRBV7-9 and TRBJ2-2; D remains unclear. This CDR3 has 13 residues. The germline V gene encodes CDR1 SEHNR and CDR2 FQNEAQ (reference sequence). Trimming shortened V by 6 bases and J by 6 bases, and 11 bases separated the two germline ends. The CDR3 protein is CASRPGPAGELFF. The CDR3 nucleotides read TGTGCCAGCAGACCAGGCCCGGCCGGGGAGCTGTTTTTT.

Ten or more counts support this clonotype. This chain joins TRBV19 and TRBJ2-2; TRBD2 matches 7 bases. The V and J ends lost 3 bases and 1 base, in that order; junction bases with no gene match: 2. Germline lookup yields CDR1 LNHDA and CDR2 SQIVND (reference sequence). The CDR3 extends over 15 amino acids. CDR3 amino acids: CASSIASGNTGELFF. The CDR3 DNA follows: TGTGCCAGTAGTATCGCTAGCGGGAACACCGGGGAGCTGTTTTTT. Full variable domain (outside the CDR3, taken from reference TRBV19 and TRBJ2-2): DGGITQSPKYLFRKEGQNVTLSCEQNLNHDAMYWYRQDPGQGLRLIYYSQIVNDFQKGDIAEGYSVSREKKESFPLTVTSAQKNPTAFYLCASSIASGNTGELFFGEGSRLTVL.

This clonotype was found many times. V gene TRBV24-1 combines with J gene TRBJ2-1; 11 positions match TRBD2. The CDR3 loop spans 15 amino acids. Germline CDR1 reads KGHDR; CDR2 reads SFDVKD. Trimming removed 3 bases from V and 5 bases from J; junction bases left unmatched: 2. CDR3 nucleotides: TGTGCCACCAGTGATAGGACTAGCGGGCACAATGAGCAGTTCTTC. As protein: CATSDRTSGHNEQFF.

This clonotype was picked up many times. The chain combines TRBV2 with TRBJ2-3, with TRBD1 identical over 10 bases. V was pared by 5 bases and J by 3 bases, with 5 bases of the junction left unmatched. This CDR3 contains 15 residues. Germline V CDR1 and CDR2: SNHLY, FYNNEI. In DNA form, the CDR3 reads TGTGCCAGCAGTAGGGACAGGGGATTTACAGATACGCAGTATTTT. Encoded protein: CASSRDRGFTDTQYF.

This clonotype was seen repeatedly, ten times or more. The chain recombines TRBV6-5 with TRBJ2-3; TRBD2 is a possible D gene (5 bases). The CDR3 is 14 residues long. With 10 bases removed from V and 0 bases from J, the gap between germline ends came to 14 bases. Germline CDR1 reads MNHEY; CDR2 reads SVGAGI. The CDR3 DNA reads as TGTGCCACCGAAGAAGGCGGGAGCACAGATACGCAGTATTTT. Residues: CATEEGGSTDTQYF.

This clonotype occurred many times. This chain links TRBV20-1 with TRBJ2-2; 9 nucleotides match TRBD1. Germline trimming cut 1 base from V and 5 bases from J; bases unmatched to any gene: 8. In germline, CDR1 is DFQATT, CDR2 SNEGSKA (reference sequence). The CDR3 consists of 16 residues. CDR3 nucleotide sequence: TGCAGTGCTAGAGGAAGGGGGACAGGGCGAACCGGGGAGCTGTTTTTT. It encodes CSARGRGTGRTGELFF.

This clonotype was picked up many times. The chain couples TRBV9 to TRBJ2-7; 10 bases map to TRBD2. V shed 0 bases and J 4 bases; nucleotides not matched to a gene: 4. CDR1 and CDR2 from the germline V gene are SGDLS and YYNGEE. The CDR3 is 15 amino acids. For the CDR3, the DNA is TGTGCCAGCAGCGTAGCTAGCGGGAGCCAGTACGAGCAGTACTTC. This translates into CASSVASGSQYEQYF.

For this clonotype: One end of the junction varies from germline; a read error may be responsible. V usage is TRBV15 and J usage is TRBJ1-1; D is ambiguous. The CDR3 is made up of 15 amino acids. CDR1 LNHNV and CDR2 YYDKDF come from the germline V gene (reference sequence). CDR3 bases: TGTGCCACCAGCGGAGATCGGCAATTGAACGCTGAAGCTTTCTTT. This translates into CATSGDRQLNAEAFF.

As for this clonotype: A much larger clone differs by one base, so this may be a read error. V is TRBV20-1 and J is TRBJ2-1; D is possibly TRBD2 (5 bases). The CDR3 spans 16 residues. Trimming removed 0 bases at V and 0 bases at J, with 12 bases between. Germline loops: CDR1 DFQATT, CDR2 SNEGSKA (reference sequence). For the CDR3, the DNA is TGCAGTGCTAGAGATAGACTATCGAGCTCCTACAATGAGCAGTTCTTC. Amino acid sequence: CSARDRLSSSYNEQFF.

This clonotype was recorded many times. The V gene is TRBV7-6, the J gene TRBJ2-3; 8 bases agree with TRBD1. Per germline, CDR1 SGHVS and CDR2 FNYEAQ. This CDR3 is 21 amino acids long. J was trimmed by 4 bases and V by 0 bases; bases with no gene match: 21. CDR3 sequence reads: CASSLALLFAGGESTPDTQYF. The CDR3 coding sequence is TGTGCCAGCAGCTTAGCGCTTTTGTTCGCAGGGGGCGAGTCTACTCCAGATACGCAGTATTTT. Full variable domain (rest looked up from reference TRBV7-6 and TRBJ2-3): GAGVSQSPRYKVTKRGQDVALRCDPISGHVSLYWYRQALGQGPEFLTYFNYEAQQDKSGLPNDRFSAERPEGSISTLTIQRTEQRDSAMYRCASSLALLFAGGESTPDTQYFGPGTRLTVL.

This clonotype was seen repeatedly, ten times or more. The CDR3 DNA sequence: TGTGCCAGCAGCTTAATTCATAACAGGGGATTGCTAAATGAGCAGTTCTTC. Protein: CASSLIHNRGLLNEQFF. This sequence joins TRBV7-8 and TRBJ2-1; 7 bases fit TRBD1. The CDR3 runs to 17 residues. The V gene end was trimmed by 2 bases and the J gene end by 7 bases; junction bases not matched to a gene: 14. Germline V lookup: CDR1 SGHVS, CDR2 FQNEAQ. Filled out from reference TRBV7-8 and TRBJ2-1, the complete variable domain reads GAGVSQSPRYKVAKRGQDVALRCDPISGHVSLFWYQQALGQGPEFLTYFQNEAQLDKSGLPSDRFFAERPEGSVSTLKIQRTQQEDSAVYLCASSLIHNRGLLNEQFFGPGTRLTVL.

In this sample, this clonotype turned up once. This may arise from a read error, as a much more abundant clone is one base away. Without the conserved terminal phenylalanine or tryptophan, this CDR3 likely stems from a read error. V usage is TRBV7-3 and J usage is TRBJ2-1, with D perhaps TRBD1 or TRBD2 (6 bases each). The CDR3 runs to 13 residues. The ends were cut back, 6 bases at V and 6 bases at J, with 12 bases in the middle. Germline V gene lookup returns CDR1 SGHTA and CDR2 FQGTGA. As DNA, the CDR3 is TGTGCCAGCAGTTTAGGGGGAGGCAATGAGCAGTTCTCC. This translates into CASSLGGGNEQFS.

About this clonotype: The conserved phenylalanine or tryptophan is not found at the CDR3 terminus, so this likely reflects a read error. The CDR3 loop is CASSSGLVRSLDEQFL. The CDR3 coding sequence is TGTGCCAGCAGTTCGGGACTAGTCCGAAGCCTCGATGAGCAGTTCCTC. The gene calls are TRBV7-8 and TRBJ2-1; 8 nucleotides align to TRBD2. Germline CDR1 is SGHVS and CDR2 is FQNEAQ. CDR3 length: 16 residues. V was pared by 6 bases and J by 8 bases, with 15 bases of the junction left unmatched.

Regarding this clonotype: A read error may explain this, as a much larger clone is one base away. This rearrangement joins TRBV6-2 or TRBV6-3 to TRBJ2-3; 8 nucleotides match TRBD2. Per the germline V gene, CDR1 is MNHEY and CDR2 is SVGEGT. CDR3 length: 16 residues. The chain's CDR3 is CTSSYSTSGGPDTQYF. CDR3 DNA sequence: TGTACCAGCAGTTACTCGACAAGCGGGGGACCTGACACGCAGTATTTT.

Many counts were recorded for this clonotype. The V gene is TRBV7-9, the J gene TRBJ2-5; no firm D call. Germline CDR1 is SEHNR and CDR2 is FQNEAQ (reference sequence). The ends were cut back, 5 bases at V and 3 bases at J, with 10 bases in the middle. The CDR3 contains 13 residues. Here the CDR3 DNA reads TGTGCCAGCAGCACCCCGAACGAAGAGACCCAGTACTTC. Its protein is CASSTPNEETQYF.

This clonotype was seen many times. The rearrangement joins TRBV12-3 or TRBV12-4 to TRBJ2-2; D is ambiguous. This CDR3 comprises 15 residues. V was cut by 6 bases and J by 4 bases, with 15 bases left in between. CDR3 sequence: CASSPRPSSTGELFF. Here the CDR3 DNA reads TGTGCCAGCAGCCCCCGGCCCTCAAGCACCGGGGAGCTGTTTTTT.

The table lists this clonotype with many counts. The V call is TRBV18, the J call TRBJ2-7, with D maybe TRBD1 (5 bases). V was cut by 0 bases and J by 2 bases, with 8 bases left in between. CDR1 and CDR2 from the germline V gene are KGHSH and LQKENI. This CDR3 is built from 14 residues. In DNA, the CDR3 is TGTGCCAGCTCACCACCGGCAGGGACCTACGAGCAGTACTTC. It encodes CASSPPAGTYEQYF. The full variable domain, its missing parts supplied by reference TRBV18 and TRBJ2-7, is NAGVMQNPRHLVRRRGQEARLRCSPMKGHSHVYWYRQLPEEGLKFMVYLQKENIIDESGMPKERFSAEFPKEGPSILRIQQVVRGDSAAYFCASSPPAGTYEQYFGPGTRLTVT.

The chain uses TRBV28 and TRBJ2-2; 11 bases are shared with TRBD1. The junction had 5 bases not matched to a gene; V was cut back by 5 bases and J by 6 bases. The CDR3 length is 15 residues. The germline V gene encodes CDR1 MDHEN and CDR2 SYDVKM. The CDR3 DNA reads TGTGCCAGCAGTCTGGACAGGGGGCAGTCCGGGGAGCTGTTTTTT. Translating gives CASSLDRGQSGELFF.

In this sample, this clonotype turned up many times. This chain joins TRBV12-3 or TRBV12-4 and TRBJ1-5; possibly TRBD1 for D (5 bases). The germline V and J ends were trimmed by 6 bases and 5 bases, with 20 bases remaining between them. The CDR3 has 16 amino acids. CDR3 coding DNA: TGTGCCAGCAGCCACACCGCCGGGCCGGGGGATCAGCCCCAGCATTTT. It yields the protein CASSHTAGPGDQPQHF.

This clonotype was counted at least ten times. This sequence joins TRBV7-2 and TRBJ2-7; D is possibly TRBD2 (6 bases). Looked up from germline, CDR1 is SGHTA and CDR2 is FQGNSA. The CDR3 totals 15 residues. Trimming stripped 5 bases from V and 7 bases from J, with 21 bases between. The chain's CDR3 is CASSHWDLARLEQYF. The CDR3 nucleotides read TGTGCCAGCAGCCACTGGGACTTGGCCCGCTTAGAGCAGTACTTC.